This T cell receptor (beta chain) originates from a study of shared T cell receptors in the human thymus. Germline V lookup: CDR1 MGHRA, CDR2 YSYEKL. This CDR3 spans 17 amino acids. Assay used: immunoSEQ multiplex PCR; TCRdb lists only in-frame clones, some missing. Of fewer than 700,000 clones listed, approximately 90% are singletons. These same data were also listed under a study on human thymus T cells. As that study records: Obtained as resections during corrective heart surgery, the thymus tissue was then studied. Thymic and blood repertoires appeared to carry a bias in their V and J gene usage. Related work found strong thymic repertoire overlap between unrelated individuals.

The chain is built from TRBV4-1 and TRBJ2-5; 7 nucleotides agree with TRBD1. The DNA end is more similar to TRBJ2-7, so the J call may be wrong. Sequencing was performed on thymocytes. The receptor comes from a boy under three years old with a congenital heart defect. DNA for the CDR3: TGCGCCAGCAGCCAAGATTGGGCGGACAGGACCTCCTACGAGCAGTACTTC. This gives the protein CASSQDWADRTSYEQYF.